What follows are 4 T cell receptor beta chains derived from one specimen sequenced in a study of spatial heterogeneity in lung cancer. TCRdb re-called the 5' RACE reads with MiXCR, one entry per CDR3 protein. In the table there are about 75,000 distinct CDR3 sequences, 10% to 15% of which are singletons. Stated time point: sample taken at primary tumor resection. Frozen PBMC, nontumor lung or tumor provided whole RNA, which was sequenced unsorted. Sequenced material: PBMCs, taken at surgery. These receptors originate from a male donor with early-stage non-small cell lung cancer.

The gene calls are TRBV27 and TRBJ1-2; D is ambiguous. CDR1 MNHEY and CDR2 SMNVEV come from the germline V gene (reference sequence). The CDR3 consists of 17 residues. V lost 5 bases and J lost 0, with 19 bases in between. The CDR3 sequence: CASSPAGPLGANYGYTF. CDR3 DNA sequence: TGTGCCAGCAGTCCGGCCGGGCCCCTCGGGGCTAACTATGGCTACACCTTC.

This chain uses TRBV5-1 with TRBJ2-1; D possibly corresponds to TRBD1 (6 bases). The CDR3 is 18 amino acids. Germline V CDR1 and CDR2: SGHRS, YFSETQ. V was pared by 4 bases and J by 5 bases, with 25 bases between. The CDR3 spells CASSPTGRLPLRDNEQFF. In DNA form, the CDR3 reads TGCGCCAGCAGCCCCACAGGGCGGCTACCCCTTCGGGACAATGAGCAGTTCTTC.

This clonotype was observed a few times. The J gene is TRBJ2-7, the V gene TRBV5-4; D is possibly TRBD2 (6 bases). The CDR3 sequence is 15 residues long. Germline V CDR1 and CDR2: SGHNT, YYREEE (reference sequence). V was trimmed by 9 bases and J by 1 base, leaving 20 bases between them. The CDR3, as DNA: TGTGCCACCTCCCTAGAGATCGGGAGATCCTACGAGCAGTACTTC. As protein: CATSLEIGRSYEQYF.

The rearrangement joins TRBV11-3 to TRBJ1-1, with D possibly TRBD1 on 5 matching bases. CDR1 is SGHNT and CDR2 is YENEEA in the germline V gene. The CDR3 has 14 residues. The V gene lost 4 bases and the J gene lost 4 bases, with 13 bases spanning the gap. In nucleotides, the CDR3 is TGTGCCAGCAGCTCCTCGGGACCCGGCACTGAAGCTTTCTTT. Amino acids: CASSSSGPGTEAFF.